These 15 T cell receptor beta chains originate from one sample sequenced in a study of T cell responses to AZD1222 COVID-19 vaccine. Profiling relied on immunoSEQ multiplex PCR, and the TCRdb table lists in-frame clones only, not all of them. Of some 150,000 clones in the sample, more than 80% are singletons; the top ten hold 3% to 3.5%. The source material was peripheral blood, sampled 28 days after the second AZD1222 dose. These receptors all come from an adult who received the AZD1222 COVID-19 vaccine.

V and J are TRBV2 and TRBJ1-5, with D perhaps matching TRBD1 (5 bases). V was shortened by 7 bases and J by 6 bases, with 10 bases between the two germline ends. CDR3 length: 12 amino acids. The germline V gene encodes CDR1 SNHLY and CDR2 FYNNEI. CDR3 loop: CASKGYSQPQHF. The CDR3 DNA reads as TGTGCCAGCAAGGGGTATAGTCAGCCCCAGCATTTT.

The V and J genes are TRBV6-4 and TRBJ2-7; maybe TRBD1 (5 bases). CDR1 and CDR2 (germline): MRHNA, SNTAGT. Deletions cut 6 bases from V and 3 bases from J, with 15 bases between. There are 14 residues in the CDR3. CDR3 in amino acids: CASSVRQLLYEQYF. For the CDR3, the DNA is TGTGCCAGCAGCGTTCGACAGCTACTCTACGAGCAGTACTTC.

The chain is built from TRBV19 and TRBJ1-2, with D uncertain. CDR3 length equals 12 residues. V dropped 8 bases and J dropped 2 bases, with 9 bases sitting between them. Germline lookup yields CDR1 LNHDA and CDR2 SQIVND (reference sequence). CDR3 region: CASGLTNYGYTF. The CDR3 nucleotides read TGTGCCAGTGGCCTCACCAACTATGGCTACACCTTC.

In nucleotides, the CDR3 is TGTGCCAGCAGCATCCGGGGGCACGGCACTGAAGCTTTCTTT. Its translation is CASSIRGHGTEAFF. The chain combines TRBV4-2 with TRBJ1-1, with TRBD1 as a possible D gene (6 bases). CDR1 and CDR2 (germline): LGHNA, YNFKEQ. V was cut by 5 bases and J by 4 bases, with 14 bases left in between. This CDR3 has 14 amino acids.

CDR3: CASSMTSGAYNEQFF. The CDR3 DNA sequence: TGTGCCAGCAGCATGACTAGCGGGGCCTACAATGAGCAGTTCTTC. J is TRBJ2-1 and V is TRBV11-2; 11 bases fit TRBD2. The CDR3 spans 15 residues. V shed 5 bases and J 2 bases; nucleotides not matched to a gene: 2. Germline assignment: CDR1 SGHAT and CDR2 FQNNGV.

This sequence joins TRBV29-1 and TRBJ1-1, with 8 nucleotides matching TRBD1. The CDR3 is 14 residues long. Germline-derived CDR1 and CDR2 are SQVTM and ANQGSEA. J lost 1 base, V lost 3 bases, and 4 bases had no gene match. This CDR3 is CSVDRGRANTEAFF. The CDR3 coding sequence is TGCAGCGTTGACAGGGGGCGGGCGAACACTGAAGCTTTCTTT.

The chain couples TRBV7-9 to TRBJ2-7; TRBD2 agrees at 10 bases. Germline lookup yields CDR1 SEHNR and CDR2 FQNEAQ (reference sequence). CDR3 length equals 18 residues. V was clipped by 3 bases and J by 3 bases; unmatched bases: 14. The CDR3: CASSFPSSGSSLDYEQYF. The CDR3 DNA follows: TGTGCCAGCAGCTTCCCCTCTAGCGGGAGTTCCCTTGACTACGAGCAGTACTTC.

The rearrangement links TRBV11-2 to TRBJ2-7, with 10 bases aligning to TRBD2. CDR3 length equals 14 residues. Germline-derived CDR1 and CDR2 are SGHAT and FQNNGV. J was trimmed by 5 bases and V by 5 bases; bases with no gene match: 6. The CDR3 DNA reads TGTGCCAGCAGCATAAGGACTAGCGGCCACGAGCAGTACTTC. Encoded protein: CASSIRTSGHEQYF.

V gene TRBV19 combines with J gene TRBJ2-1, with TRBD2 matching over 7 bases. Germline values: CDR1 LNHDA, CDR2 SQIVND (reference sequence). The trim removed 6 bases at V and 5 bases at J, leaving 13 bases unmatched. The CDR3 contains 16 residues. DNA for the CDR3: TGTGCCAGTAGCGCCTATACGGGAGGAAGGGACAATGAGCAGTTCTTC. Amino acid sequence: CASSAYTGGRDNEQFF.

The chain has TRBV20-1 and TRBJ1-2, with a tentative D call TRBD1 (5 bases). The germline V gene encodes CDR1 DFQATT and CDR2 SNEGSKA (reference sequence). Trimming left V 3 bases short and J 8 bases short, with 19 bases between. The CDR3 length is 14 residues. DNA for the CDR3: TGCAGTGCTAGTGTATCAGGGAGGTCAGAAGGCTACACCTTC. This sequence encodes CSASVSGRSEGYTF.

The DNA of the CDR3 is TGTGCCAGTAGTAAGGACAGGGAGGGGGAAGAGACCCAGTACTTC. Amino acid sequence: CASSKDREGEETQYF. This chain connects TRBV19 to TRBJ2-5; TRBD1 is a possible D gene (8 bases). The germline V and J ends were trimmed by 4 bases and 3 bases, with 15 bases remaining between them. Per the germline V gene, CDR1 is LNHDA and CDR2 is SQIVND (reference sequence). The CDR3 extends over 15 amino acids. The full variable domain, rest sourced from reference TRBV19 and TRBJ2-5, is DGGITQSPKYLFRKEGQNVTLSCEQNLNHDAMYWYRQDPGQGLRLIYYSQIVNDFQKGDIAEGYSVSREKKESFPLTVTSAQKNPTAFYLCASSKDREGEETQYFGPGTRLLVL.

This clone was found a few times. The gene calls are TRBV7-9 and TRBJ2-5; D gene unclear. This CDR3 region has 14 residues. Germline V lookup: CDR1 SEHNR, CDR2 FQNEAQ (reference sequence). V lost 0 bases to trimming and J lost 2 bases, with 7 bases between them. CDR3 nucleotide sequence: TGTGCCAGCAGCTTAGCGGAGATGCAAGAGACCCAGTACTTC. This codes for CASSLAEMQETQYF.

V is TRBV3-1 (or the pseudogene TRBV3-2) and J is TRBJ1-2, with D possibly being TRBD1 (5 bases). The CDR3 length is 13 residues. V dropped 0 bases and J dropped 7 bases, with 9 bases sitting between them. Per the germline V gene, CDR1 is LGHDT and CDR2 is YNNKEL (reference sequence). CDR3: CASSQETRVGYTF. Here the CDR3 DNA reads TGTGCCAGCAGCCAAGAGACCAGGGTTGGCTACACCTTC.

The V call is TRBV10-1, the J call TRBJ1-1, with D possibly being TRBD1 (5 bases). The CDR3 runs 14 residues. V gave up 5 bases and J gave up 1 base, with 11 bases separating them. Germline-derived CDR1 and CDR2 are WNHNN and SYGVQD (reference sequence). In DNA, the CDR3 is TGCGCCAGCAGTCGGGACTCCTCGAACACTGAAGCTTTCTTT. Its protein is CASSRDSSNTEAFF.

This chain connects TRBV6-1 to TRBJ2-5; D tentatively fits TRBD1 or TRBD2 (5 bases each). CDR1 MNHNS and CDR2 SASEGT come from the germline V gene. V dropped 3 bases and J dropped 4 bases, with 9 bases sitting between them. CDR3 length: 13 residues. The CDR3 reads CASSEGVLETQYF. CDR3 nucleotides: TGTGCCAGCAGTGAGGGGGTATTAGAGACCCAGTACTTC.